The clone carrying this TCR beta chain appeared many times. CDR3 length equals 15 residues. With 6 bases clipped from V and 6 bases from J, the junction kept 6 bases outside the gene matches. The source of the sample is a study of T-cell reconstitution after alpha-beta-depleted transplantation in children. Preparation of the TCRbeta library used unique molecular identifiers. TCRdb re-analysed the PCR reads in MiXCR, keeping a single row per CDR3 protein. The sample contains 490,000 or so distinct CDR3 sequences, 9.5% to 15% of which appear only once. Sequencing was performed on PBMCs from the stem cell graft donor, taken from the stem cell graft. The chain is built from TRBV12-3 or TRBV12-4 and TRBJ1-6; 9 bases align to TRBD1. This receptor was identified in a human donor who donated a stem cell graft to a child with combined immunodeficiency. The CDR3, as DNA: TGTGCCAGCAGCCGGACAGGGGTAGGTAATTCACCCCTCCACTTT. Translating it yields CASSRTGVGNSPLHF.